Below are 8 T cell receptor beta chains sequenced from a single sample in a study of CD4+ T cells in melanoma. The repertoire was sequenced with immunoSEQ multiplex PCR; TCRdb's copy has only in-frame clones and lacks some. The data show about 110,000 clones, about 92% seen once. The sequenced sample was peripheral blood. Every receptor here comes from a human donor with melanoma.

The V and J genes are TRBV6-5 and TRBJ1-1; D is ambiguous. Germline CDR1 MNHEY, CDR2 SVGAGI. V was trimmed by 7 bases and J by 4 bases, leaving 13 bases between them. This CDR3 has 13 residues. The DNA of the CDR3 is TGTGCCAGCACAGCAAGATGGGGCACTGAAGCTTTCTTT. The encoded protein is CASTARWGTEAFF.

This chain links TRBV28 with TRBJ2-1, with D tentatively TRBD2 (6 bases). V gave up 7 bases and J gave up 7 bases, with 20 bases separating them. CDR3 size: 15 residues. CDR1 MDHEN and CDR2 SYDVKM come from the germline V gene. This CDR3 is CASTPWGSRGNEQFF. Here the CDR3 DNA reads TGTGCCAGCACACCCTGGGGATCCCGGGGGAATGAGCAGTTCTTC.

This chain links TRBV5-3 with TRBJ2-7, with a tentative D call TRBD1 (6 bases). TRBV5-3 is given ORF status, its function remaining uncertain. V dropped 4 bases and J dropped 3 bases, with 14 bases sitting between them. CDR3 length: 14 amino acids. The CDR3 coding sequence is TGTGCCAGAAGCAACCGGGACAACTTCTACGAGCAGTACTTC. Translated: CARSNRDNFYEQYF.

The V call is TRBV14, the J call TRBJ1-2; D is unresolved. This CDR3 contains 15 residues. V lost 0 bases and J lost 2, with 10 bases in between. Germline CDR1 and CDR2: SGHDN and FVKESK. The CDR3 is CASSQENDGNYGYTF. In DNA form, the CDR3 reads TGTGCCAGCAGCCAAGAGAATGACGGGAACTATGGCTACACCTTC.

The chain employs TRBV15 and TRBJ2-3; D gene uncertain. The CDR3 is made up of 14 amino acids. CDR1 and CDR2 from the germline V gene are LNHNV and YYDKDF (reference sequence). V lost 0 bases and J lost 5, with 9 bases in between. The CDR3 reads CATSRDGREDTQYF. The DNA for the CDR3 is TGTGCCACCAGCAGAGATGGAAGGGAAGATACGCAGTATTTT.

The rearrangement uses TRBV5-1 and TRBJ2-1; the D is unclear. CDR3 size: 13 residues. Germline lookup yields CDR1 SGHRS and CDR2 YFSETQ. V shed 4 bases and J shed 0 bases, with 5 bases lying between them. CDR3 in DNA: TGCGCCAGCAGCCCAAGCTCCTACAATGAGCAGTTCTTC. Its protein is CASSPSSYNEQFF. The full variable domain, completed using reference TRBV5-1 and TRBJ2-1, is KAGVTQTPRYLIKTRGQQVTLSCSPISGHRSVSWYQQTPGQGLQFLFEYFSETQRNKGNFPGRFSGRQFSNSRSEMNVSTLELGDSALYLCASSPSSYNEQFFGPGTRLTVL.

The CDR3 DNA reads as TGTGCCAGCAGCTTACGCCAGGGGAATCCTCGGGAGACCCAGTACTTC. It is translated as CASSLRQGNPRETQYF. The V call is TRBV7-2, the J call TRBJ2-5; the D gene is possibly TRBD1 (6 bases). The CDR3 sequence is 16 residues long. Trimming took 2 bases from V and 5 from J, leaving 18 bases between them. Germline V gene lookup returns CDR1 SGHTA and CDR2 FQGNSA.

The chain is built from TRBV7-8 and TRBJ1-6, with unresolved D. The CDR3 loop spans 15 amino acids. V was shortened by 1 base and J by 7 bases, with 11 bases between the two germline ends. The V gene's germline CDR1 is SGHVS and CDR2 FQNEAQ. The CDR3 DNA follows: TGTGCCAGCAGCTTAGTTTTGGCAGACAATTCACCCCTCCACTTT. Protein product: CASSLVLADNSPLHF.